This passage covers 20 T cell receptor beta chains from one sample sequenced in a study of cytomegalovirus exposure and HLA in healthy donors. PCR amplification relied on 60 Vbeta primers (plus 13 Jbeta primers). Sequencing was performed with immunoSEQ multiplex PCR; in TCRdb, only in-frame clones are kept and a portion is missing. The sample lists roughly 150,000 clones, around 75% occurring once. The sequenced material came from PBMCs. These receptors were collected from a woman in her 50s in good health and CMV-seropositive.

The chain is built from TRBV5-1 and TRBJ2-5, with a possible D match to TRBD2 (6 bases). Germline CDR1 SGHRS, CDR2 YFSETQ. Trimming left V 4 bases short and J 3 bases short, with 13 bases between. The CDR3 has 14 amino acids. CDR3 in DNA: TGCGCCAGCAGCCCGGGACTGGGGGAAGAGACCCAGTACTTC. Translated, it gives CASSPGLGEETQYF.

This clone showed up just a few times. J is TRBJ1-1 and V is TRBV6-1; TRBD1 agrees at 10 bases. Germline assignment: CDR1 MNHNS and CDR2 SASEGT. J gave up 3 bases and V 4 bases, and 11 bases lay outside the gene matches. CDR3 length: 17 residues. The CDR3 DNA is TGTGCCAGCAGTGGACGGACAGGGGGGGATATGTACACTGAAGCTTTCTTT. Its translation: CASSGRTGGDMYTEAFF.

This chain joins TRBV5-4 and TRBJ1-2; a weak D match, TRBD1 (5 bases). This CDR3 is built from 11 residues. Germline-derived CDR1 and CDR2 are SGHNT and YYREEE (reference sequence). Trimming removed 6 bases from V and 8 bases from J, with 11 bases in between. CDR3 protein: CASTQGRGYTF. The CDR3 DNA reads TGTGCCAGCACGCAGGGTCGCGGCTACACCTTC.

V usage is TRBV11-2 and J usage is TRBJ2-7, with TRBD1 matching 12 bases. The V and J ends lost 4 bases and 6 bases, in that order; junction bases with no gene match: 4. Germline V gene data show CDR1 as SGHAT and CDR2 as FQNNGV. The CDR3 spans 14 residues. In nucleotides, the CDR3 is TGTGCCAGCAGCTCAGGGACAGGGGGCGCCGAGCAGTACTTC. This gives the protein CASSSGTGGAEQYF.

V gene TRBV4-2 combines with J gene TRBJ2-7, with D tentatively TRBD2 (5 bases). Germline CDR1 reads LGHNA; CDR2 reads YNFKEQ. CDR3 length: 16 residues. V lost 2 bases to trimming and J lost 0 bases, with 14 bases between them. CDR3 coding DNA: TGTGCCAGCAGCCAAAATTTAGAGCGGAGCTCCTACGAGCAGTACTTC. Its protein product is CASSQNLERSSYEQYF.

The gene calls are TRBV29-1 and TRBJ1-2; D gene uncertain. V shed 4 bases and J shed 3 bases, with 6 bases lying between them. Germline V gene sequence: CDR1 SQVTM, CDR2 ANQGSEA. The CDR3 loop spans 11 amino acids. CDR3 in DNA: TGCAGCGTTGGTACAGACTATGGCTACACCTTC. Protein: CSVGTDYGYTF.

Regarding this clone: The same CDR3 is also encoded by other DNA sequences in this sample. The CDR3 region has the DNA TGTGCCAGCAGCGTAGCAGGGTATGGCTACACCTTC. Residues: CASSVAGYGYTF. The chain employs TRBV9 and TRBJ1-2; a weak D match, TRBD1 (5 bases). Germline loops: CDR1 SGDLS, CDR2 YYNGEE. Trimming cost V 0 bases and J 5 bases, with 5 bases left between them. This CDR3 is built from 12 residues.

This clone was detected a few times. The rearrangement joins TRBV7-9 to TRBJ2-6; 7 bases map to TRBD1. The CDR3 loop spans 16 amino acids. Losses at the gene ends were 5 bases for V and 4 bases for J; bases not matched to a gene: 8. The germline CDR1 and CDR2 sequences are SEHNR and FQNEAQ (reference sequence). The CDR3 bases are TGTGCCAGCAGCCTTGACAGGGCCACCGGGGCCAACGTCCTGACTTTC. Translating gives CASSLDRATGANVLTF.

In its sample, this clone was seen many times. The V and J genes are TRBV2 and TRBJ1-1; TRBD1 matches 7 bases. The germline V gene encodes CDR1 SNHLY and CDR2 FYNNEI. This CDR3 spans 13 amino acids. The V segment lost 7 bases and the J segment 4 bases; nucleotides outside the gene matches: 6. The DNA for the CDR3 is TGTGCCAGCATTCAGGGGGACAGCACTGAAGCTTTCTTT. This codes for CASIQGDSTEAFF.

The chain is built from TRBV11-2 and TRBJ2-5; D remains unclear. In germline, CDR1 is SGHAT, CDR2 FQNNGV. Trimming left V 2 bases short and J 4 bases short, with 8 bases between. This CDR3 region has 13 residues. The CDR3 loop is CASSLTGTETQYF. Written as DNA, the CDR3 is TGTGCCAGCAGCTTAACGGGTACAGAGACCCAGTACTTC.

This chain links TRBV5-1 with TRBJ2-2; D not resolved. The CDR3 has 15 residues. CDR1 SGHRS and CDR2 YFSETQ come from the germline V gene. Deletions cut 1 base from V and 0 bases from J, with 7 bases between. The CDR3 region is CASSLLTANTGELFF. The CDR3 bases are TGCGCCAGCAGCTTGTTGACTGCGAACACCGGGGAGCTGTTTTTT.

In this sample, this clone turned up a few times. The chain combines TRBV6-6 with TRBJ2-1, with TRBD2 matching 9 bases. The J segment lost 4 bases and the V segment lost 6 bases, leaving 7 bases of the junction unmatched. Germline loops: CDR1 MNHNY, CDR2 SVGAGI (reference sequence). This CDR3 spans 15 amino acids. CDR3 residues: CASRPGLAAYNEQFF. The CDR3 DNA is TGTGCCAGCAGACCGGGACTAGCTGCTTACAATGAGCAGTTCTTC.

This clone came up a few times. The chain couples TRBV29-1 to TRBJ1-2; 10 bases line up with TRBD1. The CDR3 runs to 15 residues. The trim removed 0 bases at V and 0 bases at J, leaving 1 base unmatched. Germline CDR1 reads SQVTM; CDR2 reads ANQGSEA. The CDR3 DNA reads TGCAGCGTTGAAGACGGGACAGGGGCTAACTATGGCTACACCTTC. Translating gives CSVEDGTGANYGYTF.

This clone has a handful of counts. The genes are TRBV7-3 and TRBJ2-5, with a possible D match to TRBD1 (5 bases). V lost 4 bases and J lost 2, with 14 bases in between. The CDR3 spans 15 residues. Germline V CDR1 and CDR2: SGHTA, FQGTGA. The CDR3 DNA sequence: TGTGCCAGCAGCTCCGACCCAGGGTCACAAGAGACCCAGTACTTC. It encodes CASSSDPGSQETQYF.

The V call is TRBV11-3, the J call TRBJ2-3; possibly TRBD2 for D (7 bases). The CDR3 totals 17 residues. The V end lost 4 bases, the J end lost 5 bases, and 22 bases lay between the germline ends. Germline V lookup: CDR1 SGHNT, CDR2 YENEEA. DNA of the CDR3: TGTGCCAGCAGCTCCCGGAAAGGGGGGGCCGGGGTAGATACGCAGTATTTT. This sequence encodes CASSSRKGGAGVDTQYF.

This chain joins TRBV5-4 and TRBJ1-1; D gene uncertain. V was cut by 2 bases and J by 4 bases, with 12 bases left in between. CDR1 is SGHNT, CDR2 YYREEE, per germline (reference sequence). The CDR3 covers 14 residues. In DNA form, the CDR3 reads TGTGCCAGCAGCTTATCGGGCGCGGGCACTGAAGCTTTCTTT. Protein: CASSLSGAGTEAFF. Looking up the rest from reference TRBV5-4 and TRBJ1-1 gives the full variable domain: ETGVTQSPTHLIKTRGQQVTLRCSSQSGHNTVSWYQQALGQGPQFIFQYYREEENGRGNFPPRFSGLQFPNYSSELNVNALELDDSALYLCASSLSGAGTEAFFGQGTRLTVV.

The V gene is TRBV2, the J gene TRBJ1-2; possible D gene TRBD1, 6 bases. The CDR3 length is 15 residues. Trimming removed 4 bases from V and 4 bases from J, with 16 bases in between. CDR1 and CDR2 (germline): SNHLY, FYNNEI. CDR3 DNA: TGTGCCAGCAGTGCCGGACTGGCAGGGGTCTATGGCTACACCTTC. Residues: CASSAGLAGVYGYTF.

The chain recombines TRBV29-1 with TRBJ2-7; tentatively, D is TRBD1 (7 bases). From germline, CDR1 is SQVTM and CDR2 ANQGSEA. V gave up 7 bases and J gave up 6 bases, with 19 bases separating them. The CDR3 covers 13 residues. In DNA, the CDR3 is TGCAGCGCCCGACAGGGAGGTTTGGGCGAGCAGTACTTC. Protein sequence: CSARQGGLGEQYF.

The V gene is TRBV6-1, the J gene TRBJ2-7, with D unclear. The germline gives CDR1 MNHNS, CDR2 SASEGT. V lost 4 bases, J lost 2 bases, and 9 bases lay in between. The CDR3 runs to 13 residues. The CDR3 region is CASSGTSTYEQYF. CDR3 DNA sequence: TGTGCCAGCAGTGGAACAAGTACCTACGAGCAGTACTTC.

The chain's CDR3 is CASSLAWGPDKGGNTEAFF. CDR3 DNA sequence: TGTGCCAGCAGCTTAGCCTGGGGCCCTGACAAGGGAGGGAACACTGAAGCTTTCTTT. V is TRBV7-9 and J is TRBJ1-1; D is perhaps TRBD1 (5 bases). This CDR3 has 19 residues. V was pared by 0 bases and J by 1 base, with 21 bases between. CDR1 is SEHNR and CDR2 is FQNEAQ in the germline V gene (reference sequence).